One sample yielded the 25 T cell receptor beta chains listed below, sequenced in a study of T cells in Graves' hyperthyroidism and ophthalmopathy. From RNA transcripts, TCR beta CDR3 regions were amplified. Carried out on the TCR CDR3, a first-round RT-PCR used the HTBI primer set. TCRdb reanalysed the multiplex PCR reads using MiXCR and keeps one entry per CDR3 protein. Here the sample spans 350,000 or so distinct CDR3 sequences, approximately 18% being singletons. Sequenced input: blood. The receptors were gathered from a woman in her thirties or forties with Graves' ophthalmopathy.

The table lists this clonotype with many counts. The chain combines TRBV19 with TRBJ1-2; no clear D. The CDR3 totals 11 residues. Trimming left V 8 bases short and J 4 bases short, with 8 bases between. Looked up from germline, CDR1 is LNHDA and CDR2 is SQIVND (reference sequence). The CDR3 nucleotides are TGTGCCAGTTTTGGAGGCTATGGCTACACCTTC. Protein product: CASFGGYGYTF.

This clonotype was counted at least ten times. V gene TRBV28 combines with J gene TRBJ1-2; 8 bases align to TRBD1. Germline V gene lookup returns CDR1 MDHEN and CDR2 SYDVKM. The length of the CDR3 is 15 residues. Germline trimming cut 6 bases from V and 3 bases from J; bases unmatched to any gene: 9. Here the CDR3 DNA reads TGTGCCAGCAGCCCCGGACAGGGCGGCTACTATGGCTACACCTTC. This encodes CASSPGQGGYYGYTF.

V usage is TRBV15 and J usage is TRBJ2-7; 10 bases are a match to TRBD2. After removal of 11 bases from V and 5 bases from J, the junction contained 9 bases not matched to a gene. CDR1 is LNHNV, CDR2 YYDKDF, per germline (reference sequence). The length of the CDR3 is 13 residues. The CDR3 coding sequence is TGTGCCTCCTCAGCGGGAGGGCCCCACGAGCAGTACTTC. It encodes CASSAGGPHEQYF.

In this sample, this clonotype turned up many times. The chain has TRBV6-2 or TRBV6-3 and TRBJ1-1; D ambiguous. Germline lookup yields CDR1 MNHEY and CDR2 SVGEGT. This CDR3 has 12 amino acids. V lost 3 bases to trimming and J lost 8 bases, with 10 bases between them. The DNA of the CDR3 is TGTGCCAGCAGTTATAGTCTTAACGAAGCTTTCTTT. It codes for CASSYSLNEAFF.

This clonotype was detected ten times or more. At one boundary the junction diverges from the germline segment, which might be a read error. The rearrangement uses TRBV6-2 or TRBV6-3 and TRBJ1-1; D is unclear. There are 15 residues in the CDR3. Germline CDR1 reads MNHEY; CDR2 reads SVGEGT. The CDR3: CASSYSIGMNAEAFF. Written as DNA, the CDR3 is TGTGCCAGCAGTTACTCGATCGGTATGAACGCTGAAGCTTTCTTT.

This clonotype was observed many times. The gene calls are TRBV28 and TRBJ2-7; 8 nucleotides align to TRBD1. Germline V CDR1 and CDR2: MDHEN, SYDVKM. Germline trimming cut 3 bases from V and 2 bases from J; bases unmatched to any gene: 9. This CDR3 region has 16 residues. CDR3 nucleotides: TGTGCCAGCAGTTTTAGCCGGGACAGGATGACCTACGAGCAGTACTTC. Its translation is CASSFSRDRMTYEQYF.

This clonotype was counted ten times or more. The V and J genes are TRBV5-6 and TRBJ2-5; 10 bases fit TRBD1. The V and J ends lost 2 bases and 5 bases, in that order; junction bases with no gene match: 9. The CDR3 runs 16 residues. Germline-derived CDR1 and CDR2 are SGHDT and YYEEEE. CDR3 loop: CASSFSGTGVRETQYF. The CDR3 coding sequence is TGTGCCAGCAGCTTCTCCGGGACAGGGGTTCGGGAGACCCAGTACTTC.

This clonotype was seen a handful of times. The chain joins TRBV3-1 to TRBJ2-1, with a tentative D call TRBD1 (5 bases). This CDR3 is 13 amino acids long. Trimming removed 8 bases from V and 4 bases from J, with 12 bases in between. CDR1 and CDR2 (germline): LGHDT, YNNKEL (reference sequence). In DNA form, the CDR3 reads TGTGCCAGCTTTAGGGGCAGGTACAATGAGCAGTTCTTC. This codes for CASFRGRYNEQFF.

Many counts were recorded for this clonotype. The V call is TRBV28, the J call TRBJ2-7, with 9 bases that match TRBD2. The J segment lost 4 bases and the V segment lost 1 base, leaving 11 bases of the junction unmatched. There are 17 residues in the CDR3. From germline, CDR1 is MDHEN and CDR2 SYDVKM. CDR3 bases: TGTGCCAGCAGTTTATCGGGCGGGAGGGCCATGGGATACGAGCAGTACTTC. This sequence encodes CASSLSGGRAMGYEQYF.

This clonotype was recorded at least ten times. This chain connects TRBV27 to TRBJ1-5; 9 nucleotides align to TRBD1. The V segment lost 6 bases and the J segment 4 bases; nucleotides outside the gene matches: 7. Germline V gene lookup returns CDR1 MNHEY and CDR2 SMNVEV (reference sequence). The CDR3 length is 15 residues. The CDR3 sequence: CASRTLGTGNQPQHF. CDR3 nucleotide sequence: TGTGCCAGCAGAACCCTCGGGACAGGGAATCAGCCCCAGCATTTT.

At least ten counts were recorded for this clonotype. CDR3: CATSEDRQKYGYTF. The CDR3 DNA follows: TGTGCCACCAGCGAGGATCGACAGAAATATGGCTACACCTTC. The J gene is TRBJ1-2, the V gene TRBV15; D may be TRBD1 (5 bases). The CDR3 has 14 residues. Germline V gives CDR1 LNHNV, CDR2 YYDKDF (reference sequence). Trimming cost V 5 bases and J 5 bases, with 15 bases left between them.

This clonotype was counted many times. The chain carries TRBV2 and TRBJ1-1, with TRBD1 identical over 9 bases. The CDR3 runs to 17 residues. Germline CDR1 reads SNHLY; CDR2 reads FYNNEI. The V and J ends lost 7 bases and 2 bases, in that order; junction bases with no gene match: 14. The CDR3 reads CASKLLGTGPPNTEAFF. The CDR3 DNA sequence: TGTGCCAGCAAGCTTCTCGGGACAGGGCCCCCTAACACTGAAGCTTTCTTT.

V is TRBV11-2 and J is TRBJ2-5; 8 bases map to TRBD2. V lost 5 bases to trimming and J lost 4 bases; unmatched junction nucleotides: 6. Germline CDR1 reads SGHAT; CDR2 reads FQNNGV. This CDR3 is 14 amino acids long. CDR3 loop: CASSVLTSVETQYF. DNA for the CDR3: TGTGCCAGCAGCGTGTTGACTAGCGTAGAGACCCAGTACTTC. Full variable domain (missing parts from reference TRBV11-2 and TRBJ2-5): EAGVAQSPRYKIIEKRQSVAFWCNPISGHATLYWYQQILGQGPKLLIQFQNNGVVDDSQLPKDRFSAERLKGVDSTLKIQPAKLEDSAVYLCASSVLTSVETQYFGPGTRLLVL.

This clonotype has a count of ten or more. The rearrangement uses TRBV18 and TRBJ1-1; TRBD1 is a possible D gene (6 bases). Trimming shortened V by 6 bases and J by 1 base, and 9 bases separated the two germline ends. This CDR3 contains 13 residues. Germline V CDR1 and CDR2: KGHSH, LQKENI. The CDR3 reads CASSGTPNTEAFF. CDR3 coding DNA: TGTGCCAGCTCCGGGACACCGAACACTGAAGCTTTCTTT.

This clonotype was detected many times. In this CDR3 the conserved last residue, phenylalanine or tryptophan, is missing, so a read error is likely. V is TRBV19 and J is TRBJ1-1; no definite D call. The germline V and J ends were trimmed by 10 bases and 1 base, with 31 bases remaining between them. Germline-derived CDR1 and CDR2 are LNHDA and SQIVND (reference sequence). This CDR3 has 19 residues. The CDR3 reads CATTGATRWTSNKNTEAFL. The CDR3 bases are TGTGCCACCACTGGTGCGACTCGATGGACTTCGAACAAGAACACTGAAGCTTTCCTT.

Ten or more counts support this clonotype. V usage is TRBV30 and J usage is TRBJ2-7; the match to TRBD2 covers 7 bases. With V trimmed by 5 bases and J by 2 bases, 6 bases remained unmatched. This CDR3 region has 13 residues. Germline V lookup: CDR1 GTSNPN, CDR2 SVGIG (reference sequence). CDR3 DNA: TGTGCCTGGGGGAGCGGGGAAGCCTACGAGCAGTACTTC. It is translated as CAWGSGEAYEQYF.

This clonotype was seen many times. The genes are TRBV29-1 and TRBJ2-5; D is possibly TRBD1 (6 bases). Germline V gives CDR1 SQVTM, CDR2 ANQGSEA. CDR3 size: 13 residues. V was cut by 5 bases and J by 3 bases, with 13 bases left in between. The CDR3 reads CSVRTVFKETQYF. CDR3 coding DNA: TGCAGCGTTAGGACAGTGTTCAAAGAGACCCAGTACTTC.

There are many counts of this clonotype. The rearrangement uses TRBV27 and TRBJ2-7, with a possible D match to TRBD2 (5 bases). The CDR3 has 12 amino acids. The germline gives CDR1 MNHEY, CDR2 SMNVEV (reference sequence). The V end was cut by 6 bases, the J end by 6 bases, with 12 bases between. CDR3 protein: CASRRVGFEQYF. The DNA of the CDR3 is TGTGCCAGCAGGAGGGTAGGGTTCGAGCAGTACTTC.

V usage is TRBV11-2 and J usage is TRBJ1-5, with D tentatively TRBD1 (5 bases). V lost 0 bases and J lost 7, with 13 bases in between. Germline values: CDR1 SGHAT, CDR2 FQNNGV. The CDR3 consists of 15 residues. The CDR3 bases are TGTGCCAGCAGCTTAGACGGGACGGGGGACCAGCCCCAGCATTTT. Its protein product is CASSLDGTGDQPQHF.

This clonotype was observed at least ten times. The V gene is TRBV27, the J gene TRBJ1-1, with D uncertain. Trimming left V 5 bases short and J 1 base short, with 8 bases between. Germline values: CDR1 MNHEY, CDR2 SMNVEV (reference sequence). The CDR3 sequence is 13 residues long. The CDR3 loop is CASSPDTNTEAFF. Here the CDR3 DNA reads TGTGCCAGCAGTCCCGACACGAACACTGAAGCTTTCTTT.

This clonotype was seen repeatedly, ten times or more. This sequence joins TRBV27 and TRBJ2-2; 9 positions agree with TRBD1. The V and J ends lost 5 bases and 7 bases, in that order; junction bases with no gene match: 2. The CDR3 spans 13 residues. Germline CDR1 reads MNHEY; CDR2 reads SMNVEV (reference sequence). CDR3 sequence: CASSNRGRGELFF. CDR3 DNA sequence: TGTGCCAGCAGTAACAGGGGGCGCGGGGAGCTGTTTTTT.

This clonotype has at least ten counts. V gene TRBV12-3 or TRBV12-4 combines with J gene TRBJ2-5; 9 bases match TRBD1. V was clipped by 5 bases and J by 5 bases; unmatched bases: 9. This CDR3 has 15 amino acids. This CDR3 is CASSVRGTGQETQYF. The CDR3 DNA follows: TGTGCCAGCAGTGTGAGGGGGACAGGGCAGGAGACCCAGTACTTC.

This clonotype was seen ten or more times. The genes are TRBV12-3 or TRBV12-4 and TRBJ2-2, with D possibly being TRBD2 (6 bases). The CDR3 extends over 14 amino acids. V lost 3 bases and J lost 2, with 7 bases in between. CDR3 sequence: CASSFAGNTGELFF. DNA for the CDR3: TGTGCCAGCAGTTTTGCGGGAAACACCGGGGAGCTGTTTTTT.

This clonotype has at least ten counts. V and J are TRBV20-1 and TRBJ1-2, with no clear D. The germline V gene encodes CDR1 DFQATT and CDR2 SNEGSKA (reference sequence). The CDR3 contains 16 residues. V shed 0 bases and J shed 2 bases, with 16 bases lying between them. CDR3 sequence: CSARDLVRSANYGYTF. CDR3 coding DNA: TGCAGTGCTAGAGATTTGGTGAGGAGCGCCAACTATGGCTACACCTTC.

This clonotype has a count of ten or more. The J gene is TRBJ1-5, the V gene TRBV28, with 7 bases lining up with TRBD1. CDR1 is MDHEN, CDR2 SYDVKM, per germline. The V gene end was trimmed by 6 bases and the J gene end by 10 bases; junction bases not matched to a gene: 12. The CDR3 covers 14 residues. CDR3 amino acids: CASSPTGNYKPQHF. The CDR3 region has the DNA TGTGCCAGCAGCCCGACAGGGAATTATAAACCCCAGCATTTT.